This T cell receptor (beta chain) came from a study of esophageal squamous cell carcinoma tumors (dated by TCRdb to 2020 to 2022). Context from the whole study: Patients were split into immuno relation high and low groups by principal component analysis with K-means clustering of immunohistochemical T-cell and checkpoint marker values. The roughly 10 cases yielded around 1,700,000 total TCRalpha reads and over a million total TCRbeta reads, of which about 32,000 and 35,000, respectively, were unique. The purpose of the study was to evaluate TCR repertoire diversity and shared TCR repertoires of T cells in the tumor environment of esophageal squamous cell carcinoma. The wider cohort included some 52 esophageal squamous cell carcinoma patients in Japan who were treated with surgery, of whom around 21 were high and around 30 were low immuno relation cases. TCR sequencing was performed on about 10 patients, consisting of five randomly selected high immuno relation cases and five background-matched low immuno relation cases.

Libraries came from 5' RACE. The PCR step used KAPA HiFi along with constant-region primers for TCRalpha or TCRbeta and a P20EA primer, and a nested second PCR with CA2 or CB2 followed. TCR genes were amplified by unbiased adaptor ligation RT-PCR, with reverse transcription by Superscript III and a polyT18-containing BSL-18E primer. Following second-strand synthesis and blunting, the P10EA/P20EA adaptor was ligated to the 5' end of the cDNA, and NotI digestion was then performed. For both the first and second PCRs, around 19 cycles of 98 degrees C for 20 s, 65 degrees C for 30 s and 72 degrees C for 1 min were run. The Nextera XT Index kit v2 Set A was used to index the amplicons, which were pooled in equimolar amounts and quantified with a Qubit 2.0 Fluorometer. Sequencing used the Illumina MiSeq platform with 2x300 bp paired-end reads. Per the authors' processing: Reads were assigned to V and J genes by highest identity to IMGT reference sequences using Repertoire Genesis software ver.1.0. CDR3 was defined as the region from Cys104 to Phe118 plus Gly119 and was translated, and unique sequence reads were defined as those with distinct V, J and CDR3 amino acids. Shared V|J combinations were chosen if significant in both a Fisher's exact test in edgeR and a Mann Whitney U test. After singletons were removed and 500 repertoire combinations were bootstrapped, the repertoire dissimilarity index was calculated with the R rdi package. Clones were called with MiXCR by TCRdb after fastp trimmed the public reads at Q25, and only in-frame beta chains were retained. Identical CDR3 protein sequences are pooled into one entry, listed with their most common genes and DNA. TCRdb, rather than the study authors, made the V and J calls. The sample table lists more than 950 distinct CDR3 sequences, about 14% of them with a count of one. The top ten constitute roughly a sixth of the sample.

By share, this clonotype ranks as large (0.1 to 1%). Its cognate antigen has yet to be identified. No much larger clone is present one base from it, and per-base qualities are unavailable. Enrollment excluded patients who had received neoadjuvant chemotherapy or who had no clinical information. The TCR-sequenced cases shown were male and had subtotal esophagectomy with 2- or 3-field lymphadenectomy. RNA was extracted from bulk tumor tissue sections with a Qiagen AllPrep kit, without T-cell sorting. Until RNA extraction, small sections of surgically resected tumor tissue were kept in RNAlater reagent at -80 degrees C. Broader findings and caveats from the paper: Under 30 TRAV|TRAJ and about two dozen TRBV|TRBJ combinations, including TRAV13-1|TRAJ22 and TRBV7-9|TRBJ2-7, appeared to be shared among high immuno relation cases. The high and low immuno relation groups did not differ in total TCR repertoire counts, but the high immuno relation group had more significant repertoire counts. Only a few cases were included in the TCR repertoire analysis, and no investigation at the CDR3 clonotype level was performed. Shared V|J recombination candidates may have been selected by chance because variation in the TCRalphabeta repertoire was large. Of the roughly 9 cases, three showed one dominant TCRalpha VJ recombination along with apparently reduced TCRalpha diversity. TCRalpha and TCRbeta chains were sequenced separately, so chain pairing and recognized antigens remained unknown.

Reading the germline V gene (reference sequence) gives CDR1 SGHKS and CDR2 YYEKEE. The CDR3 holds 21 amino acids from the cysteine to the phenylalanine. Left in the record is the CDR3 DNA by itself, 63 bases read in frame from the first base. Trimming removed 1 base from V and 0 bases from J; the gene matches leave 18 bases unexplained. This clonotype originated in a man aged 45-85 years with esophageal squamous cell carcinoma. Recombination connected TRBV5-5 to TRBJ2-1; 8 nucleotides in the junction match TRBD2. Material: tumor tissue. The CDR3 in this case is CASSLSERLARGPSSYNEQFF. The base sequence is TGTGCCAGCAGCTTGAGTGAGCGACTAGCGCGAGGTCCTAGCTCCTACAATGAGCAGTTCTTC.